Below, 19 T cell receptor beta chains from the same sample are listed, as sequenced in a study of cytomegalovirus exposure and HLA in healthy donors. The PCR ran on 60 Vbeta and 13 Jbeta primers. The data were produced by immunoSEQ multiplex PCR, yet TCRdb's version contains in-frame clones alone and is incomplete. The data show about 98,000 clones, 75% to 85% seen once. The specimen was PBMCs. Receptor source: a man younger than 35 in good health and CMV-seropositive.

This clone was seen a few times. This chain connects TRBV5-4 to TRBJ2-1, with D possibly matching TRBD1 (5 bases). V lost 0 bases and J lost 4, with 11 bases in between. The CDR3 has 15 amino acids. CDR1 is SGHNT, CDR2 YYREEE, per germline (reference sequence). The CDR3 spells CASSLAGRAYNEQFF. Here the CDR3 DNA reads TGTGCCAGCAGCTTGGCCGGCAGGGCATACAATGAGCAGTTCTTC. Drawing the rest from reference TRBV5-4 and TRBJ2-1, the complete variable domain is ETGVTQSPTHLIKTRGQQVTLRCSSQSGHNTVSWYQQALGQGPQFIFQYYREEENGRGNFPPRFSGLQFPNYSSELNVNALELDDSALYLCASSLAGRAYNEQFFGPGTRLTVL.

The chain's CDR3 is CASSWGDRGGSPLHF. Here the CDR3 DNA reads TGTGCCAGCAGTTGGGGGGACAGGGGAGGCTCACCCCTCCACTTT. The chain links TRBV27 to TRBJ1-6; 10 bases agree with TRBD1. The CDR3 has 15 amino acids. Germline V gives CDR1 MNHEY, CDR2 SMNVEV (reference sequence). V lost 4 bases to trimming and J lost 10 bases; unmatched junction nucleotides: 7.

The chain recombines TRBV19 with TRBJ1-6; 7 bases align to TRBD1. With 10 bases clipped from V and 7 bases from J, the junction kept 7 bases outside the gene matches. Per germline, CDR1 LNHDA and CDR2 SQIVND (reference sequence). This CDR3 is built from 13 residues. The CDR3 here is CATKSGGNSPLHF. In nucleotides, the CDR3 is TGTGCCACCAAGTCAGGGGGAAATTCACCCCTCCACTTT.

Concerning this clone: The limits of the CDR3 on the DNA are not certain, so only TCRdb's listed CDR3 is given. This chain uses TRBV5-1 with TRBJ2-1; the table calls TRBD2, which could not be checked here. The CDR3 sequence runs 16 residues, both termini included. Germline values: CDR1 SGHRS, CDR2 YFSETQ. The CDR3 sequence: CASILASGGPGDEQFF.

This clone was seen only a few times. The chain has TRBV11-2 and TRBJ2-3; the D gene is possibly TRBD2 (5 bases). This CDR3 comprises 15 residues. The V and J ends lost 2 bases and 4 bases respectively, with 13 bases between them. Germline CDR1 SGHAT, CDR2 FQNNGV. For the CDR3, the DNA is TGTGCCAGCAGCTTACTAGCAGCGGTCCCAGATACGCAGTATTTT. Translated, it gives CASSLLAAVPDTQYF.

J is TRBJ2-4 and V is TRBV12-2; no DNA check was done on the table's D call, TRBD2. TRBV12-2 is flagged as a pseudogene. The CDR3 contains 17 residues. The CDR3 coding sequence is TGTGCAAGTCGCTTGAGCGGGGGGGCCCTGGCCAAAAACATTCAGTACTTC. Its translation is CASRLSGGALAKNIQYF.

The J gene is TRBJ1-6, the V gene TRBV30, with 7 bases matching TRBD1. CDR3 length: 15 residues. In germline, CDR1 is GTSNPN, CDR2 SVGIG (reference sequence). V lost 0 bases, J lost 3 bases, and 2 bases stayed unmatched. CDR3 in DNA: TGTGCCTGGAGTGTACAGGGGCTCTATAATTCACCCCTCCACTTT. This encodes CAWSVQGLYNSPLHF.

The chain carries TRBV19 and TRBJ2-2; perhaps TRBD1 as D (5 bases). Between the trimmed V and J ends, which lost 11 bases and 4 bases, there was a span of 11 bases. The CDR3 sequence is 12 residues long. Germline CDR1 is LNHDA and CDR2 is SQIVND (reference sequence). This CDR3 reads CASETVTGELFF. In DNA, the CDR3 is TGTGCCTCTGAGACAGTCACCGGGGAGCTGTTTTTT.

This chain joins TRBV7-9 and TRBJ2-7; tentative D call: TRBD2 (5 bases). Between the trimmed V and J ends, which lost 1 base and 6 bases, there was a span of 10 bases. CDR1 and CDR2 from the germline V gene are SEHNR and FQNEAQ (reference sequence). This CDR3 has 13 amino acids. CDR3 in amino acids: CASSLVSSPEQYF. The CDR3, as DNA: TGTGCCAGCAGCTTAGTCTCTAGCCCCGAGCAGTACTTC.

The rearrangement uses TRBV5-1 and TRBJ2-6, with TRBD1 matching over 7 bases. The CDR3 has 18 residues. In germline, CDR1 is SGHRS, CDR2 YFSETQ. V lost 0 bases to trimming and J lost 0 bases; unmatched junction nucleotides: 6. The chain's CDR3 is CASSLGAGGSSGANVLTF. CDR3 bases: TGCGCCAGCAGCTTGGGAGCAGGGGGTAGCTCTGGGGCCAACGTCCTGACTTTC.

CDR3 region: CASSLPRGGRQFF. The DNA for the CDR3 is TGTGCCAGCAGTTTACCCCGGGGGGGCAGGCAGTTCTTC. V usage is TRBV7-3 and J usage is TRBJ2-1; 8 nucleotides agree with TRBD2. The CDR3 is 13 residues long. Germline CDR1 and CDR2: SGHTA and FQGTGA. The ends lost 6 bases at V and 12 bases at J; junction bases unmatched: 10.

The CDR3 loop reads CASSFGDSYSPRETQYF. The CDR3 DNA is TGTGCCAGCAGCTTTGGAGACAGTTACTCACCAAGGGAGACCCAGTACTTC. The V call is TRBV5-8, the J call TRBJ2-5; a weak D match, TRBD1 (5 bases). Germline V gene sequence: CDR1 SGHTS, CDR2 YDEGEE. CDR3 size: 17 residues. Trimming removed 2 bases from V and 5 bases from J, with 22 bases in between.

The chain employs TRBV10-3 and TRBJ1-2; 7 bases align to TRBD1. The germline V gene encodes CDR1 ENHRY and CDR2 SYGVKD. Unmatched junction bases numbered 17, after V lost 9 bases and J lost 4 bases. This CDR3 has 16 amino acids. The CDR3 loop is CAIPRSGGSGTYGYTF. The DNA for the CDR3 is TGTGCCATTCCCCGGTCAGGGGGATCCGGCACCTATGGCTACACCTTC.

This clone is a singleton in its sample. J is TRBJ1-5 and V is TRBV19, with a possible D match to TRBD1 (6 bases). The CDR3 has 15 amino acids. V was cut by 7 bases and J by 7 bases, with 20 bases left in between. Germline V CDR1 and CDR2: LNHDA, SQIVND (reference sequence). This chain's CDR3 is CASTINQGNGQPQHF. CDR3 DNA sequence: TGTGCCAGTACCATAAATCAGGGGAACGGACAGCCCCAGCATTTT.

V and J are TRBV28 and TRBJ1-2, with 7 bases fitting TRBD1. CDR1 MDHEN and CDR2 SYDVKM come from the germline V gene. CDR3 length equals 14 residues. The V gene end was trimmed by 6 bases and the J gene end by 6 bases; junction bases not matched to a gene: 10. The CDR3 is CASSSLTGSHGYTF. DNA for the CDR3: TGTGCCAGCAGCTCTCTGACAGGGAGCCATGGCTACACCTTC.

V gene TRBV7-6 combines with J gene TRBJ1-5; no clear D. Germline V gives CDR1 SGHVS, CDR2 FNYEAQ. CDR3 length equals 11 residues. The ends were cut back, 5 bases at V and 6 bases at J, with 5 bases in the middle. The CDR3 sequence: CASSPIQPQHF. The CDR3, as DNA: TGTGCCAGCAGCCCCATTCAGCCCCAGCATTTT.

As concerns this clone: The same CDR3 also results from other DNA sequences found in this sample. This rearrangement joins TRBV6-6 to TRBJ2-5; D perhaps matches TRBD1 (6 bases). CDR3 length: 12 amino acids. V was pared by 5 bases and J by 8 bases, with 12 bases between. Germline lookup yields CDR1 MNHNY and CDR2 SVGAGI (reference sequence). The CDR3 loop is CASSQGWETQYF. The CDR3 coding sequence is TGTGCCAGCAGTCAGGGGTGGGAAACCCAGTACTTC.

V usage is TRBV15 and J usage is TRBJ2-1; TRBD2 matches 11 bases. This CDR3 spans 13 amino acids. V shed 5 bases, J shed 10 bases, and the junction held 4 bases outside the gene matches. Germline values: CDR1 LNHNV, CDR2 YYDKDF (reference sequence). The CDR3 region has the DNA TGTGCCACCAGCGGGAGACTAGCGGGGGAGCAGTTCTTC. Protein product: CATSGRLAGEQFF.

The J gene is TRBJ2-5, the V gene TRBV28, with 10 bases aligning to TRBD2. Germline trimming cut 2 bases from V and 5 bases from J; bases unmatched to any gene: 11. This CDR3 region has 17 residues. Per the germline V gene, CDR1 is MDHEN and CDR2 is SYDVKM. CDR3 DNA: TGTGCCAGCAGTTTAGAGGTAGCGGGGGGATTTAGGGAGACCCAGTACTTC. This gives the protein CASSLEVAGGFRETQYF. The complete variable domain, with remaining parts taken from reference TRBV28 and TRBJ2-5, reads DVKVTQSSRYLVKRTGEKVFLECVQDMDHENMFWYRQDPGLGLRLIYFSYDVKMKEKGDIPEGYSVSREKKERFSLILESASTNQTSMYLCASSLEVAGGFRETQYFGPGTRLLVL.